A selection of T cell receptor beta chains follows, all from one sample in a study of beta chain features in type 1 diabetes. Clones were read by immunoSEQ multiplex PCR, and TCRdb kept only the in-frame ones, dropping some. The sample carries about 340,000 clones, around 8.5% recorded once. The sequencing input was central memory CD4+ T cells from blood. These receptors came from a man aged 25-45 years with type 1 diabetes. CDR3s include the opening cysteine and the closing phenylalanine or tryptophan. Each record gives: V gene, J gene, D gene, clone size, CDR3 DNA, CDR3 protein. The D gene is left open where the match is weak. Part of the rows lack a size; the others show once, few, many or a class for expanded clones.

TRBV19,TRBJ2-7,.,few,TGTGCCAGTAGGTCGGGGTACGAGCAGTACTTC,CASRSGYEQYF
TRBV27,TRBJ2-1,.,.,TGTGCCAGCAGTTTCCGGAGTGAGCAGTTCTTC,CASSFRSEQFF
TRBV5-1,TRBJ1-5,.,.,TGCGCCAGCAGCGTAGGTGGCAATCAGCCCCAGCATTTT,CASSVGGNQPQHF
TRBV5-1,TRBJ2-4,.,few,TGCGCCAGCAGGGTCCAGCCGGATAGCGGTAAAAACATTCAGTACTTC,CASRVQPDSGKNIQYF
TRBV11-2,TRBJ2-3,.,.,TGTGCCAGCAGCTCAACAGGTTCTGGTACGCAGTATTTT,CASSSTGSGTQYF
TRBV5-1,TRBJ1-1,.,.,TGCGCCAGCAGCTTTGGATCGGGGTTGAACACTGAAGCTTTCTTT,CASSFGSGLNTEAFF
TRBV4-3,TRBJ2-7,.,.,TGCGCCAGCAGCCAAGATATGGCAGGGGTAAACTACGAGCAGTACTTC,CASSQDMAGVNYEQYF
TRBV4-1,TRBJ1-1,TRBD1,.,TGCGCCAGCAGCGGACAGGGGGACACTGAAGCTTTCTTT,CASSGQGDTEAFF
TRBV7-2,TRBJ1-1,.,few,TGTGCCAGCAGCCTCGTCCTAGATGCAGCTTTCTTT,CASSLVLDAAFF
TRBV7-2,TRBJ1-2,TRBD1,few,TGTGCCAGCAGCCCTGGGACAGCCGGTCACTATGGCTACACCTTC,CASSPGTAGHYGYTF
TRBV6-5,TRBJ2-7,.,.,TGTGCCAGCAGTTACAGGTCCGAGCAGTACTTC,CASSYRSEQYF
TRBV4-3,TRBJ2-1,TRBD2,.,TGCGCCAGCAGCCAAGATCCGGGGGGACCCTACAATGAGCAGTTCTTC,CASSQDPGGPYNEQFF
TRBV4-3,TRBJ1-6,TRBD1,few,TGCGCCAGCAGCCAAGAGCCGTCCAGGGGGCTCGGGTCACCCCTCCACTTT,CASSQEPSRGLGSPLHF
TRBV7-9,TRBJ2-3,.,.,TGTGCCAGCAGCCCGGAAAGCACAGATACGCAGTATTTT,CASSPESTDTQYF
TRBV2,TRBJ2-5,TRBD1,many,TGTGCCAGCAGTGTACAGGGGAAGCGAGAGACCCAGTACTTC,CASSVQGKRETQYF
TRBV4-3,TRBJ2-2,.,few,TGCGCCAGCAGCGCCCTAAATACCGGGGAGCTGTTTTTT,CASSALNTGELFF
TRBV7-2,TRBJ1-1,.,few,TGTGCCAGCAGCCCATCGGGGGTGGGTGGCACTGAAGCTTTCTTT,CASSPSGVGGTEAFF
TRBV7-9,TRBJ1-1,.,.,TGTGCCAGCAGCCCTCGGGACACTGAAGCTTTCTTT,CASSPRDTEAFF
TRBV7-2,TRBJ1-6,.,few,TGTGCCAGCAGCTCCTACTCCCCGGGATCTAATTCACCCCTCCACTTT,CASSSYSPGSNSPLHF
TRBV7-2,TRBJ1-1,.,few,TGTGCCAGCAGCTGGGACATCAGCACTGAAGCTTTCTTT,CASSWDISTEAFF
TRBV28,TRBJ2-2,.,.,TGTGCCACCTTGGGGGGGGCCAACACCGGGGAGCTGTTTTTT,CATLGGANTGELFF
TRBV7-9,TRBJ2-1,TRBD2,.,TGTGCCAGCAGCAGCTCTACCGGGACTAGCGGTAGTGAGCAGTTCTTC,CASSSSTGTSGSEQFF
TRBV13,TRBJ1-2,.,many,TGTGCCAGCAGCGTGGACGGCTATGGCTACACCTTC,CASSVDGYGYTF
TRBV4-1,TRBJ1-5,TRBD1,few,TGCGCCAGCAGCCAAGAATCGGGACAGGGTCATCAGCCCCAGCATTTT,CASSQESGQGHQPQHF
TRBV5-1,TRBJ2-1,.,.,TGCGCCAGCCACGGGGACCCCTACAATGAGCAGTTCTTC,CASHGDPYNEQFF